This TCR beta chain was sequenced for a study of Tregs in tolerant kidney transplant recipients. Clones were read by immunoSEQ multiplex PCR, and TCRdb kept only the in-frame ones, dropping some. The sample holds 240,000 or so clones; around 81% are singletons and the top ten take around 0.68%. Thawed PBMCs were FACS-sorted into unstimulated CD4+CD25+CD127- regulatory T cells, CD4+CD25- non-regulatory cells, CD4 and CD8 cells. With regard to this clone: The antigen is undetermined.

Study-wide results and limits: The small number of patients limits these findings pending further validation. The most relevant donor-specific Treg TCRbeta repertoire apparently came from expansion with activated donor B cells. This study did not directly address biological reproducibility.

Trimming removed 4 bases at V and 0 bases at J, with 20 bases between. CDR1 is SGHRS, CDR2 YFSETQ, per germline. The length of the CDR3 is 18 residues. Sequenced material: CD4+ T cells from blood. The origin of this receptor is a human donor in good health. The chain carries TRBV5-1 and TRBJ2-1; maybe TRBD2 (6 bases). The CDR3 nucleotides read TGCGCCAGCAGCCCAGTCTTGGGTGGGGGGAGCTCCTACAATGAGCAGTTCTTC. This translates into CASSPVLGGGSSYNEQFF.